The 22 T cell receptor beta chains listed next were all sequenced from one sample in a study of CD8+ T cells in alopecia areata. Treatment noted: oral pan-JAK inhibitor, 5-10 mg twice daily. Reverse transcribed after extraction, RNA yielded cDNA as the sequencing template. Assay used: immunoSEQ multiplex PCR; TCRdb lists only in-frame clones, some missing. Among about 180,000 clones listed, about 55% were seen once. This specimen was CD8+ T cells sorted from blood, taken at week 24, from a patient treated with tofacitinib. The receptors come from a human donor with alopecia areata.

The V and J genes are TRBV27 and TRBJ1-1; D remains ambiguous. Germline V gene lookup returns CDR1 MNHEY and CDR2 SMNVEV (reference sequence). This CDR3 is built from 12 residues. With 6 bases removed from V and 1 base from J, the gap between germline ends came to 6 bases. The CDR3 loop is CASRGSNTEAFF. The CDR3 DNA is TGTGCCAGCAGAGGGTCGAACACTGAAGCTTTCTTT.

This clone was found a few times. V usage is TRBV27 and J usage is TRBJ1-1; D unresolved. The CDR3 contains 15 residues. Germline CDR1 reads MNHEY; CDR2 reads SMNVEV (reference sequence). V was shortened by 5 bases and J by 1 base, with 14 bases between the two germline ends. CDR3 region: CASSQRPVPNTEAFF. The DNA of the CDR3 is TGTGCCAGCAGTCAGCGACCGGTACCGAACACTGAAGCTTTCTTT.

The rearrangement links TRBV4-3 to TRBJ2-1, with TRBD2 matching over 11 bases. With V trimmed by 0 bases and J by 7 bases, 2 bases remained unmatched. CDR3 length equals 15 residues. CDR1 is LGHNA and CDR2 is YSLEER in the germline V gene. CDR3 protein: CASSQDGTSGNEQFF. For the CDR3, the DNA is TGCGCCAGCAGCCAAGACGGGACTAGCGGAAATGAGCAGTTCTTC.

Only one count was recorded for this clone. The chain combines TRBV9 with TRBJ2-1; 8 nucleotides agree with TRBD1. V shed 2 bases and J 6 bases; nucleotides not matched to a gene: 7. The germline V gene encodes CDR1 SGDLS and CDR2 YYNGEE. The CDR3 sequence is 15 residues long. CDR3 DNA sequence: TGTGCCAGCAGCGTGGCTGGACAGGGCAGCAATGAGCAGTTCTTC. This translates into CASSVAGQGSNEQFF.

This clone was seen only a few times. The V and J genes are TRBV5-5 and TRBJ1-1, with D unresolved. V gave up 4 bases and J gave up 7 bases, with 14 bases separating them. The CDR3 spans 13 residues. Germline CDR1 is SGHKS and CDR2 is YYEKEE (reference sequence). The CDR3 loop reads CASSLTLTGEAFF. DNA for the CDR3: TGTGCCAGCAGCCTAACACTAACCGGTGAAGCTTTCTTT.

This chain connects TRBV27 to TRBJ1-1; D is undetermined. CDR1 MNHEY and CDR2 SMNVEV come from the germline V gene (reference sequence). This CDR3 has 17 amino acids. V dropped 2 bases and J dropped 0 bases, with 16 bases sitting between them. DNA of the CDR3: TGTGCCAGCAGTTTACGTGGGGTACTTGATATGAACACTGAAGCTTTCTTT. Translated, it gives CASSLRGVLDMNTEAFF.

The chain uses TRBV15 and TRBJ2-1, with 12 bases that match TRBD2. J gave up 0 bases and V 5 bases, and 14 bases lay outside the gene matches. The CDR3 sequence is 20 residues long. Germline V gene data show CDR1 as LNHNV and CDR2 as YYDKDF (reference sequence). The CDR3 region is CATSDTALAGGLSSYNEQFF. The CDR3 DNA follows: TGTGCCACCAGCGACACGGCACTAGCGGGGGGCTTGAGCTCCTACAATGAGCAGTTCTTC.

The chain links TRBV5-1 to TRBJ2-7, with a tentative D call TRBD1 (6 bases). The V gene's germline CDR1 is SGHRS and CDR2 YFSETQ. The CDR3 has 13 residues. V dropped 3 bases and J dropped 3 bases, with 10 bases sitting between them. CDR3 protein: CASSSNRVYEQYF. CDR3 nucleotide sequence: TGCGCCAGCAGCTCGAACAGGGTCTACGAGCAGTACTTC.

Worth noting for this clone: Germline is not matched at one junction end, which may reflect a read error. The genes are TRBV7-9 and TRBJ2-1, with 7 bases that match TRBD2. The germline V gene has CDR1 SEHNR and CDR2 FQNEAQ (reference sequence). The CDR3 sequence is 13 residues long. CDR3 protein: CASSLRDYYEQFF. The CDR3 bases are TGTGCCAGCAGCTTAAGGGACTACTATGAGCAGTTCTTC.

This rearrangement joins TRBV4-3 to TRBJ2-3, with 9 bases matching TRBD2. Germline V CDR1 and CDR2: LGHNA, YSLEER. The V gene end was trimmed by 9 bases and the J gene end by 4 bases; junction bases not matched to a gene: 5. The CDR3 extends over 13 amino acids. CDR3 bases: TGCGCCAGTTCTAGCGGGGACTCAGATACGCAGTATTTT. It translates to CASSSGDSDTQYF.

CDR3 sequence (DNA): TGTGCCTGGAGTAGGCTAGCGGGGGATAACAATGAGCAGTTCTTC. Residues: CAWSRLAGDNNEQFF. The gene calls are TRBV30 and TRBJ2-1, with 10 bases that match TRBD2. Germline CDR1 GTSNPN, CDR2 SVGIG (reference sequence). This CDR3 spans 15 amino acids. Trimming removed 2 bases from V and 5 bases from J; junction bases left unmatched: 6.

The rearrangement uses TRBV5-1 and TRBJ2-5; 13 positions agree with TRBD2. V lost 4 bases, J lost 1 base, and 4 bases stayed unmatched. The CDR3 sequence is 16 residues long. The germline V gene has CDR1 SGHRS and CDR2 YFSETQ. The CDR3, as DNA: TGCGCCAGCAGCACCGGACTAGCGGGGGCCCAAGAGACCCAGTACTTC. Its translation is CASSTGLAGAQETQYF.

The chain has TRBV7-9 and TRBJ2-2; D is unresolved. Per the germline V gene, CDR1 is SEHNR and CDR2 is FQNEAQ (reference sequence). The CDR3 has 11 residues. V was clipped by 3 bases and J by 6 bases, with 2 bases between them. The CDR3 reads CASSLAGELFF. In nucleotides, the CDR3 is TGTGCCAGCAGCTTGGCCGGGGAGCTGTTTTTT.

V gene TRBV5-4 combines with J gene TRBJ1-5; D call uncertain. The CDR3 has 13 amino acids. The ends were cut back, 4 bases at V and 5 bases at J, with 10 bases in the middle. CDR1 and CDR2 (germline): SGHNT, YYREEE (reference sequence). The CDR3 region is CASSPRPDQPQHF. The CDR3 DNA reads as TGTGCCAGCAGCCCGCGACCGGATCAGCCCCAGCATTTT.

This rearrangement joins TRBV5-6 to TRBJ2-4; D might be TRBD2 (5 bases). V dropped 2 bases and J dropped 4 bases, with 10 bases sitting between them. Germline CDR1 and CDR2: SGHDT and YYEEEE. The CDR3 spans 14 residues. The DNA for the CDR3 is TGTGCCAGCAGCTTAGGCGGGCGGAAAAACATTCAGTACTTC. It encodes CASSLGGRKNIQYF.

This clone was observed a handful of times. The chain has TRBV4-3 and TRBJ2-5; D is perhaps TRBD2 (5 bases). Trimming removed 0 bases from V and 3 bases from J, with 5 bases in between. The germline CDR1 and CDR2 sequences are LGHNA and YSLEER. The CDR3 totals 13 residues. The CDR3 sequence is CASSQDGEETQYF. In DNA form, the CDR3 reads TGCGCCAGCAGCCAAGACGGGGAAGAGACCCAGTACTTC.

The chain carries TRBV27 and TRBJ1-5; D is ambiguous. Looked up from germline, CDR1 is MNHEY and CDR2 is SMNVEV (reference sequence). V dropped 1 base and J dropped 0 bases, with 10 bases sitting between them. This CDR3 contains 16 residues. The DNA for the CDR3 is TGTGCCAGCAGTTTATACCCGGAAAGTAGCAATCAGCCCCAGCATTTT. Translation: CASSLYPESSNQPQHF.

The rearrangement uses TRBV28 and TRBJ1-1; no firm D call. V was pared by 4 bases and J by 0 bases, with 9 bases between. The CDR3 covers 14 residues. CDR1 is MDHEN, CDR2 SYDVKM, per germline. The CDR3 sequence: CASSYQNMNTEAFF. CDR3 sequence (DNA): TGTGCCAGCAGTTACCAGAACATGAACACTGAAGCTTTCTTT.

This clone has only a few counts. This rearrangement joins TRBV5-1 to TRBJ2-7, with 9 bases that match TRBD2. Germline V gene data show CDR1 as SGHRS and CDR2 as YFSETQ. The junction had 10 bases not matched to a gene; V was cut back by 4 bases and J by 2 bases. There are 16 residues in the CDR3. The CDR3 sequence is CASSRGPAGGAYEQYF. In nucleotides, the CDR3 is TGCGCCAGCAGCCGAGGCCCAGCGGGGGGAGCCTACGAGCAGTACTTC. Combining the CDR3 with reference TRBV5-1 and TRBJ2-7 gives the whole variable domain KAGVTQTPRYLIKTRGQQVTLSCSPISGHRSVSWYQQTPGQGLQFLFEYFSETQRNKGNFPGRFSGRQFSNSRSEMNVSTLELGDSALYLCASSRGPAGGAYEQYFGPGTRLTVT.

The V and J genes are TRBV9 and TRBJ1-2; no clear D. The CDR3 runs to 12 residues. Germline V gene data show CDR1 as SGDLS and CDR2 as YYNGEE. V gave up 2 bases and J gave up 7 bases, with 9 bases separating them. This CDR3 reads CASSVLGGGYTF. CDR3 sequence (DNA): TGTGCCAGCAGCGTCCTGGGAGGTGGCTACACCTTC.

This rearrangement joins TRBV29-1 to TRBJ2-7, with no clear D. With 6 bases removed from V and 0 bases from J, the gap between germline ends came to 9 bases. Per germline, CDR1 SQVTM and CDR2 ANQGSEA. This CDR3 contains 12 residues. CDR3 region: CSVKPSSYEQYF. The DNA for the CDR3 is TGCAGCGTAAAACCTAGCTCCTACGAGCAGTACTTC.

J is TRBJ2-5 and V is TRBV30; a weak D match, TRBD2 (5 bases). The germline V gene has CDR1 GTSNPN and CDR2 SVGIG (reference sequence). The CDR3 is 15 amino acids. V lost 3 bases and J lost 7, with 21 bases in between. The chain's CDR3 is CAWRPEGSPIGTQYF. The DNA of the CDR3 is TGTGCCTGGAGACCCGAGGGATCCCCTATCGGGACCCAGTACTTC.